A single T cell receptor beta chain is shown here with its context. The CDR3 totals 15 residues. CDR1 LNHDA and CDR2 SQIVND come from the germline V gene (reference sequence). V was clipped by 3 bases and J by 11 bases, with 17 bases between them. This sample is drawn from a study of shared clonotypes between healthy human individuals. The data were produced by immunoSEQ multiplex PCR, yet TCRdb's version contains in-frame clones alone and is incomplete. The sample has some 1 million clones, more than 60% seen once; the top ten hold about 1.5%. The chain is built from TRBV19 and TRBJ1-6; the D is unclear. The sequenced material came from memory CD4+ T cells sorted from blood. The subset here: CD45RA-negative fraction. This clonotype was sampled from a man aged 18 to 35 in good health. The chain's CDR3 is CASSILAVGGAPLHF. As DNA, the CDR3 is TGTGCCAGTAGTATTCTTGCGGTGGGCGGGGCACCCCTCCACTTT. Full variable domain (outside the CDR3, taken from reference TRBV19 and TRBJ1-6): DGGITQSPKYLFRKEGQNVTLSCEQNLNHDAMYWYRQDPGQGLRLIYYSQIVNDFQKGDIAEGYSVSREKKESFPLTVTSAQKNPTAFYLCASSILAVGGAPLHFGNGTRLTVT.